This TCR beta chain emerged from a study of blood T cell repertoires in COVID-19. At the level of the study: Nucleic acid was either cDNA or gDNA, and it came from T cells, B-cell-depleted T cells, or PBMCs.

Sequencing was performed with immunoSEQ multiplex PCR; in TCRdb, only in-frame clones are kept and a portion is missing. The sample has some 100,000 clones, 88% seen once. This sequence was found in a human donor in a cohort sampled during active COVID-19. The specimen sequenced was peripheral blood.

CDR3 nucleotide sequence: TGCGCCAGCATAGGGTGGAATAGCGGGTACAGGAGTTACGAGCAGTACTTC. Its translation: CASIGWNSGYRSYEQYF. This chain connects TRBV4-1 to TRBJ2-7; TRBD2 matches at 7 bases. Germline CDR1 and CDR2: MGHRA and YSYEKL. V was clipped by 7 bases and J by 4 bases; unmatched bases: 19. The CDR3 spans 17 residues.